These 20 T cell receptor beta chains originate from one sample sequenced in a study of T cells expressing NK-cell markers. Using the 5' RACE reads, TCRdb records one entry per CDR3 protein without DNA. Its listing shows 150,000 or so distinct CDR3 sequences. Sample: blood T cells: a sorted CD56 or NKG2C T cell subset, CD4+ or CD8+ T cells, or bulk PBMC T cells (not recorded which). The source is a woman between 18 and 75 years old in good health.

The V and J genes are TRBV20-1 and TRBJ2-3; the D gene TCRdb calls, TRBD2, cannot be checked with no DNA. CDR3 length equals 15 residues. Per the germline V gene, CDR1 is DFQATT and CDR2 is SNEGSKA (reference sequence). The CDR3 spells CSAPGLAGVPDTQYF.

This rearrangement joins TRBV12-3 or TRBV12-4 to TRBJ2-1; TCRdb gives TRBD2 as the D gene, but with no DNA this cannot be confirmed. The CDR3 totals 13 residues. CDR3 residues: CASSSTGNDEQFF.

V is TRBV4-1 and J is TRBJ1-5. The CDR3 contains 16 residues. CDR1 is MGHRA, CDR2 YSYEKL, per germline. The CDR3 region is CASSQGGRVSNQPQHF.

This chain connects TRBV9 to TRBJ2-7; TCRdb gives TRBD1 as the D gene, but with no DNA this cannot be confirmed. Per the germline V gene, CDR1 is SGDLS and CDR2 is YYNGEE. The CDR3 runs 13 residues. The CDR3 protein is CASSRQGAREQYF.

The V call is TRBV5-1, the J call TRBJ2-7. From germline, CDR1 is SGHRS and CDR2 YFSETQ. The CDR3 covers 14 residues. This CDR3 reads CASSLPGIPYEQYF.

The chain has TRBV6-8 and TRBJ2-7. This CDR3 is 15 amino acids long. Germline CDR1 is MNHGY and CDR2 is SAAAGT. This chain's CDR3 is CASSYSTASTYEQYF.

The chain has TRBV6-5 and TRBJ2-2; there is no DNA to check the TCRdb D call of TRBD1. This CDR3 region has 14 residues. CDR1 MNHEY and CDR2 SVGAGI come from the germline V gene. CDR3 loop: CASSWGGRTGELFF.

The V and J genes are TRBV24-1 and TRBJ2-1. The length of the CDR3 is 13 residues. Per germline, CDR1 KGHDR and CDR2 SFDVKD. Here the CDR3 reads CATSDFYDNEQFF.

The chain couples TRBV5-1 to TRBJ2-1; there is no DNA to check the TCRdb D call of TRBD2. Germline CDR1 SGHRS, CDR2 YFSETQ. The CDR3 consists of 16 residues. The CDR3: CASSTIRDSRGNEQFF.

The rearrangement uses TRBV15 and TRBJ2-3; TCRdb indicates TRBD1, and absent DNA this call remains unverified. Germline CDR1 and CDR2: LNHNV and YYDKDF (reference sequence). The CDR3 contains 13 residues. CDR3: CATSRQGAGTQYF. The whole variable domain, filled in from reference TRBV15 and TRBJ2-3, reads DAMVIQNPRYQVTQFGKPVTLSCSQTLNHNVMYWYQQKSSQAPKLLFHYYDKDFNNEADTPDNFQSRRPNTSFCFLDIRSPGLGDTAMYLCATSRQGAGTQYFGPGTRLTVL.

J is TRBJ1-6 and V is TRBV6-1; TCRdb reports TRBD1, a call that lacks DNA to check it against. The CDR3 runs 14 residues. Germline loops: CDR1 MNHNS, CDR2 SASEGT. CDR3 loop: CASSRGQGVSPLHF.

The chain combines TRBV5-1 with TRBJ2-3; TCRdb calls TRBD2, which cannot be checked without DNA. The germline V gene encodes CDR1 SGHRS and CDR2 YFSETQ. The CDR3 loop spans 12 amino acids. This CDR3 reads CASISPTDTQYF.

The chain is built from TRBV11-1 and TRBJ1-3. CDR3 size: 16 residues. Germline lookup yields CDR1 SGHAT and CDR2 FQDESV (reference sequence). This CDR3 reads CASSHVGLISGNTIYF.

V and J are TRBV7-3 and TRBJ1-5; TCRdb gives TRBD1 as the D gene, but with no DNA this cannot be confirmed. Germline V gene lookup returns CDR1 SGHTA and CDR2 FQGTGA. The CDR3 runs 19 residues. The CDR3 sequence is CASSSGQVPFRYSNQPQHF. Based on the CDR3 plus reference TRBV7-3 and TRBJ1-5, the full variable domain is GAGVSQTPSNKVTEKGKYVELRCDPISGHTALYWYRQSLGQGPEFLIYFQGTGAADDSGLPNDRFFAVRPEGSVSTLKIQRTERGDSAVYLCASSSGQVPFRYSNQPQHFGDGTRLSIL.

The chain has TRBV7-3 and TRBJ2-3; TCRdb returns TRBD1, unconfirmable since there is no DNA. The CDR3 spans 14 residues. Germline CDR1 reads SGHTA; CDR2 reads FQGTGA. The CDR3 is CASSLSPGGDTQYF.

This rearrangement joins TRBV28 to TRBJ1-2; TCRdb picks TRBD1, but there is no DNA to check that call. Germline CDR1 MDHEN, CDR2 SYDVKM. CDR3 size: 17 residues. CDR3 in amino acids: CASSYQTGRGSNYGYTF.

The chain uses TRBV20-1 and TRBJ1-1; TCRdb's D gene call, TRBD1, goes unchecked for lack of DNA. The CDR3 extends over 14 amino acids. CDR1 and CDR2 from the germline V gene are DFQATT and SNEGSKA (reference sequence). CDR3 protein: CSVAWGAQFTEAFF.

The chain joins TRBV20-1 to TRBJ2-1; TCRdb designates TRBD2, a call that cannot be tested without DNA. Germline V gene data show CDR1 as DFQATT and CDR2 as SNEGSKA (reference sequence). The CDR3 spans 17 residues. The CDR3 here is CSAPRLAGGANYNEQFF.

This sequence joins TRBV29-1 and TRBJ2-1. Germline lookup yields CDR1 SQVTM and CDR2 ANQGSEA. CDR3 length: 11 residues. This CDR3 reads CSVNPDNEQFF.

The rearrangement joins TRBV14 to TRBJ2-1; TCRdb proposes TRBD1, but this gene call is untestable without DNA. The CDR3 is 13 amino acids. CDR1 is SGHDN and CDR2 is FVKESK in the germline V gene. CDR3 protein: CASSQGGVAQQFF.